This T cell receptor beta chain is from a study of identical twins (TCRdb year 2016). Study-level background: To test whether fetal clonotypes persist, the study used deep sequencing on TCR alpha and beta repertoires from monozygotic twins, unrelated adults of various ages, and cord blood. Replicate twin experiments were performed at different times using different library preparation protocols to rule out contamination.

This clonotype was picked up many times. Its antigen remains undetermined. No qualities accompany the bases; no much larger clone lies one base away. Including the terminal cysteine and phenylalanine, the CDR3 comprises 13 residues. The only DNA kept is the CDR3, 39 bases in frame from the first base. Trimming removed 3 bases from V and 0 bases from J, leaving 6 bases between the germline ends. Reading the germline V gene (reference sequence) gives CDR1 DFQATT and CDR2 SNEGSKA. All donors were healthy Caucasians. The twin cohort comprised three pairs of female monozygotic twins, all aged about 18 to 29 years. The RNA used for TCR libraries was isolated from peripheral blood mononuclear cells. The research as a whole found: Invariant T cells such as MAIT and iNKT could partly confound zero-insertion analyses, although diverse VJ usage argued against such confounding for most clonotypes. Abundant cord blood beta clonotypes had fewer insertions, young adult naive repertoires showed a similar but weaker trend, and memory repertoires showed no such trend. Compared with coincidental sharing between unrelated individuals, out-of-frame TCR alpha sequences shared between twins showed an excess of sequences with low generation probability. Conclusions relied on cross-sectional statistical analysis, since the same donors could not be followed over many years. In monozygotic twins, recombination models systematically underestimated out-of-frame TCR alpha sharing, but the models matched the sharing seen between unrelated individuals. Excess twin sharing in beta out-of-frame sequences was weaker because fewer shared sequences lowered the signal-to-noise ratio.

Libraries were built with 5' RACE. This sample was sequenced with an Illumina HiSeq 2000. A universal primer binding site was added through template switching, and the final cDNA carried a unique molecular identifier so that TCR cDNA molecules could be counted accurately. Specific primers in the conserved constant-segment region were used to synthesize first-strand cDNA for TCR alpha and beta chains. To control for contamination, every cDNA library carried two barcodes: a SMART-Mk sample barcode plus Illumina barcodes. TruSeq adapter sequences, together with Illumina sample barcodes, were added in two successive PCR steps. The Illumina HiSeq platform was used with custom primers to sequence TCR alpha and beta cDNA libraries. From the authors' description of their analysis: Unique molecular identifiers were extracted from raw reads with MiGEC, and CDR3 positions were determined with MiXCR. For each individual, recombination models were inferred using an EM algorithm with the repgenHMM and IGoR tools. The tcR package in R was used for shared clonotype analysis, with sharing normalized by the product of cloneset sizes. Out-of-frame nonproductive sequences were analyzed to study raw recombination free of thymic and clonal selection effects. The public reads were quality trimmed at Q25 with fastp and then assembled into clones with MiXCR by TCRdb, keeping productive beta chains. Each CDR3 protein appears once, grouped with its most common genes and DNA. Clone size and V and J calls follow TCRdb, not the original study. The sample profile shows some 630,000 distinct CDR3 sequences; around 7.5% of them were found once. Roughly 1.5% of the sample comes from the top ten.

These data were also reused for a study on yellow fever vaccine responses in identical twins. The second study's authors report: According to the authors, the vaccine-induced T cell response in identical twins seemed to be partly convergent and partly specific to each individual. In the study, vaccine-responding T cell clones were precisely tracked in identical twins.

Recombination joined TRBV20-1 with TRBJ2-1, with an unclear D gene assignment. The receptor was derived from a woman in her late teens or twenties in good health. Specimen: PBMCs. The CDR3 protein sequence reads: CSASPNSYNEQFF. The DNA sequence reads TGCAGTGCTAGTCCCAACTCCTACAATGAGCAGTTCTTC.